These 4 T cell receptor beta chains came from one sample sequenced in a study of T cell repertoires in cytomegalovirus infection. MiXCR was run by TCRdb on the reads, yielding one entry per CDR3 protein. The sample consists of approximately 340,000 distinct CDR3 sequences, 25% to 35% of them appearing once. These receptors are not linked to any known antigen. The material was cultured PBMCs, obtained from culture after CMV antigen stimulation. The receptor set was obtained from a human donor in good health (CMV status not recorded). Some clones in this sample may be carry-over from other donors' samples.

The rearrangement links TRBV6-6 to TRBJ1-2, with D possibly TRBD1 on 5 matching bases. CDR1 and CDR2 (germline): MNHNY, SVGAGI (reference sequence). This CDR3 contains 15 residues. Trimming shortened V by 0 bases and J by 4 bases, and 12 bases separated the two germline ends. The CDR3 spells CASSYSYGASYGYTF. The CDR3, as DNA: TGTGCCAGCAGTTACTCGTACGGGGCTAGCTATGGCTACACCTTC.

The chain has TRBV19 and TRBJ2-1, with D uncertain. CDR3 length: 13 amino acids. Germline CDR1 LNHDA, CDR2 SQIVND (reference sequence). Trimming left V 8 bases short and J 8 bases short, with 16 bases between. This CDR3 is CASYGSSTHEQFF. CDR3 DNA: TGTGCCAGTTACGGGTCGTCTACGCATGAGCAGTTCTTC.

CDR3 sequence (DNA): TGTGCCAGCAGTAACAGCGGGGGGCGCCAGGGCAATGAGCAGTTCTTC. This translates into CASSNSGGRQGNEQFF. This chain joins TRBV5-4 and TRBJ2-1; the match to TRBD2 covers 9 bases. The germline V gene has CDR1 SGHNT and CDR2 YYREEE (reference sequence). V lost 5 bases to trimming and J lost 6 bases; unmatched junction nucleotides: 12. The CDR3 runs 16 residues.

This rearrangement joins TRBV6-5 to TRBJ2-1; weak D call: TRBD2 (7 bases). Per germline, CDR1 MNHEY and CDR2 SVGAGI. The CDR3 consists of 14 residues. V lost 6 bases and J 9 bases, leaving 18 bases between the germline ends. DNA for the CDR3: TGTGCCAGCAGGGGGGGGCTTAGAATGAGTGAGCAGTTCTTC. This gives the protein CASRGGLRMSEQFF.